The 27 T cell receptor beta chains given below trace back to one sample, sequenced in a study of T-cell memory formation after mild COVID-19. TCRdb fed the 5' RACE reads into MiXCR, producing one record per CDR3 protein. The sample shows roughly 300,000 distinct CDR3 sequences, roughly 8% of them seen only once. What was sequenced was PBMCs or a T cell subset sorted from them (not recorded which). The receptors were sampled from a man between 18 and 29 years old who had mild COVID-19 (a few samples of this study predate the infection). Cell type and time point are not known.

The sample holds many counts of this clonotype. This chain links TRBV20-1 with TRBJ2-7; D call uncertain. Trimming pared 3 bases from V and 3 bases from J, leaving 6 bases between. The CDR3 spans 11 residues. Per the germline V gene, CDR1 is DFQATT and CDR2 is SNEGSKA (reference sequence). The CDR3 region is CSARTNYEQYV. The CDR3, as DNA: TGCAGTGCTAGGACGAACTACGAGCAGTACGTC.

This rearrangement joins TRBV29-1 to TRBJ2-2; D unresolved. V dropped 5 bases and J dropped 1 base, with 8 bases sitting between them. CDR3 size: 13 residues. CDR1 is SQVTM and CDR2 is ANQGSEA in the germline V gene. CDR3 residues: CSVTEENTGELFF. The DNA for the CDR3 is TGCAGCGTTACAGAGGAGAACACCGGGGAGCTGTTTTTT.

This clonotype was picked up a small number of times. The CDR3 DNA sequence: TGTGCCAGCAGTTCGAGGGATCCTAACACCGGGGAGCTGTTTTTT. It codes for CASSSRDPNTGELFF. The chain couples TRBV6-5 to TRBJ2-2; weak D call: TRBD2 (5 bases). This CDR3 spans 15 amino acids. Germline CDR1 is MNHEY and CDR2 is SVGAGI. V lost 4 bases and J lost 2, with 11 bases in between.

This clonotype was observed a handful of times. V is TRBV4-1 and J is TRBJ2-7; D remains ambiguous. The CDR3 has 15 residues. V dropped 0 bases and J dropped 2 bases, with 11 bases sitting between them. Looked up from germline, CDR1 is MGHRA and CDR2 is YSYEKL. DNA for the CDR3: TGCGCCAGCAGCCAAGATACCGCGGAACCCTACGAGCAGTACGTC. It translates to CASSQDTAEPYEQYV.

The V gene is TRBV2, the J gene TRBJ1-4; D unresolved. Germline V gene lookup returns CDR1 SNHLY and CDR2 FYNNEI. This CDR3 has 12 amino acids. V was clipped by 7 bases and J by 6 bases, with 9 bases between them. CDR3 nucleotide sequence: TGTGCCAGCAAAGGAGACTATGAAAAACTGTTTTTT. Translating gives CASKGDYEKLFF. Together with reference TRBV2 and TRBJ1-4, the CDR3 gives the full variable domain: EPEVTQTPSHQVTQMGQEVILRCVPISNHLYFYWYRQILGQKVEFLVSFYNNEISEKSEIFDDQFSVERPDGSNFTLKIRSTKLEDSAMYFCASKGDYEKLFFGSGTQLSVL.

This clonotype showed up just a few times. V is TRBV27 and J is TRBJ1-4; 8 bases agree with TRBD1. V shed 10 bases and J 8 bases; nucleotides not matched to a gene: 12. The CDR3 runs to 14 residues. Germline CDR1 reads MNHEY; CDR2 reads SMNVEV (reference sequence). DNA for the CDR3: TGTGCCACTATGAGGGGAACAGGGGGAGAAAAACTGTTTTTT. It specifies CATMRGTGGEKLFF.

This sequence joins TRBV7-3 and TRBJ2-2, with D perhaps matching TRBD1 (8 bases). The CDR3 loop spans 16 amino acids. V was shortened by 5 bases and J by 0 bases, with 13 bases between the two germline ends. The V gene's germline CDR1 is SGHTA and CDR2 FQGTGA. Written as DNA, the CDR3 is TGTGCCAGCAGCCAGCGGGACAGGCCGAACACCGGGGAGCTGTTTTTT. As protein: CASSQRDRPNTGELFF.

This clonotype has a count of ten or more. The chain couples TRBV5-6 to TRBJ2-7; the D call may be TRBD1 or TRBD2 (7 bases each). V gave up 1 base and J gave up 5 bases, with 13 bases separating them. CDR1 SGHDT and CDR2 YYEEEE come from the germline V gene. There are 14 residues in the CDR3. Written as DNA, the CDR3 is TGTGCCAGCAGCTTGACAGGGGAGGGAGACGAGCAGTACGTC. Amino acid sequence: CASSLTGEGDEQYV.

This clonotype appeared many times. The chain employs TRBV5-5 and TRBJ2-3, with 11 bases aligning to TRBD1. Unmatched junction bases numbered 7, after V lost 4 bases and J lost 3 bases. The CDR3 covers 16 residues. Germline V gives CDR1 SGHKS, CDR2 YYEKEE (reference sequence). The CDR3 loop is CASSGEGTGGTDTQYF. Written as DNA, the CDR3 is TGTGCCAGCAGCGGGGAGGGGACAGGGGGGACAGATACGCAGTATTTT.

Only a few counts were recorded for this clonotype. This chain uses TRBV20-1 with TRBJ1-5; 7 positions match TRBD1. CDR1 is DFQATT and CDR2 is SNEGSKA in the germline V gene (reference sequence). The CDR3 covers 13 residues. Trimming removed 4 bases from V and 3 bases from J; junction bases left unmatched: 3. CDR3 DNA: TGCAGTGCTACAGGGGGTAACAATCAGCCCCAGCATTTT. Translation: CSATGGNNQPQHF.

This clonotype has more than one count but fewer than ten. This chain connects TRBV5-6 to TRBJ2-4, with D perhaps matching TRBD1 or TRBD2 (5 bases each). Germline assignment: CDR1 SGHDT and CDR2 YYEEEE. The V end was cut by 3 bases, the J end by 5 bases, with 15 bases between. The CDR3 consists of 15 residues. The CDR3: CASSWGTGSQNIQYF. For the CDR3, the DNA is TGTGCCAGCAGCTGGGGGACGGGATCCCAAAACATTCAGTACTTC.

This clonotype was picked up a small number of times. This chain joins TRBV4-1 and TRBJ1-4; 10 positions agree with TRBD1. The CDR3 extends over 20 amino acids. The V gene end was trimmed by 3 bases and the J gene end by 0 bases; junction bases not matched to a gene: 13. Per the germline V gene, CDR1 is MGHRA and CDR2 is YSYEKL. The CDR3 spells CASSHGTGTGDTATNEKLFF. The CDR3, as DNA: TGCGCCAGCAGCCACGGAACCGGGACAGGGGATACTGCAACTAATGAAAAACTGTTTTTT.

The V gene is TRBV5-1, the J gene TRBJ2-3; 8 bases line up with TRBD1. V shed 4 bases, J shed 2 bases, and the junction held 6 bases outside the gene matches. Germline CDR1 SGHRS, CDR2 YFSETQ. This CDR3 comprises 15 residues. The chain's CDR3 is CASSVRDRYTDTQYF. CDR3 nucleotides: TGCGCCAGCAGCGTTCGGGACAGGTACACAGATACGCAGTATTTT.

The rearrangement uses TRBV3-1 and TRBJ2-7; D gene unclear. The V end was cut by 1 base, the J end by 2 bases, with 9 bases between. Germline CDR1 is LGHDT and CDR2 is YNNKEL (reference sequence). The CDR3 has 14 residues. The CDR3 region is CASSQAAEAYEQYF. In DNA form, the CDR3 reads TGTGCCAGCAGCCAAGCGGCTGAGGCCTACGAGCAGTACTTC.

Here the CDR3 DNA reads TGCGCCAGCAGCTGGACAGGGGGCGAAGGCTACACCTTC. Its translation: CASSWTGGEGYTF. The chain links TRBV5-1 to TRBJ1-2, with TRBD1 matching over 11 bases. The CDR3 has 13 residues. Germline CDR1 SGHRS, CDR2 YFSETQ. V trimming: 3 bases; J trimming: 8 bases; junction bases outside the gene matches: 3.

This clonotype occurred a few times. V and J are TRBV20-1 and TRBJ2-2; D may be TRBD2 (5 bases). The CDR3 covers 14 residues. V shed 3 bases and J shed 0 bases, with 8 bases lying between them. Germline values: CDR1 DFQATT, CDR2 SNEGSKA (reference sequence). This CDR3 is CSARPTTNTGELFF. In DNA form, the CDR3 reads TGCAGTGCTAGGCCGACTACGAACACCGGGGAGCTGTTTTTT.

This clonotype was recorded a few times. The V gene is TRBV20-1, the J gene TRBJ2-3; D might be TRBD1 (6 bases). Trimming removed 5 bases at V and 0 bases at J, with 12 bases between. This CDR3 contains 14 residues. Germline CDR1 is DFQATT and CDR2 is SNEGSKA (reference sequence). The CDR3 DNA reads TGCAGTGCTCAGGACAGACCTAGCACAGATACGCAGTATTTT. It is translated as CSAQDRPSTDTQYF.

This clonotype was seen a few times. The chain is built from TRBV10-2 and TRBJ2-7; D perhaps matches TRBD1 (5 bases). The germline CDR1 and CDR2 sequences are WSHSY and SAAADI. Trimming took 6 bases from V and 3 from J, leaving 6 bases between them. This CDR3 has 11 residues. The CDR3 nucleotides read TGCGCCAGCAGGACAGTCTACGAGCAGTACTTC. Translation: CASRTVYEQYF.

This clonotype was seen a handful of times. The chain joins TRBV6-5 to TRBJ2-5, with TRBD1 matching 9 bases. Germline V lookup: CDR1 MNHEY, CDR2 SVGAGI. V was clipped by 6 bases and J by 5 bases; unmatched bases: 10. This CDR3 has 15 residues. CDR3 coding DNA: TGTGCCAGCAGCCGAGCCGGGACAGGGTACGAGACCCAGTACTTC. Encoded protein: CASSRAGTGYETQYF.

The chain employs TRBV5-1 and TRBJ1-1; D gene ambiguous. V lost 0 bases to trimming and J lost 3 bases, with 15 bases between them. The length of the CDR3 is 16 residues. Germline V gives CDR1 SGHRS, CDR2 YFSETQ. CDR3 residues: CASSLAAWATHTEAFF. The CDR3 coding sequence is TGCGCCAGCAGCTTGGCCGCATGGGCGACCCACACTGAAGCTTTCTTT.

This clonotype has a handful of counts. Here the CDR3 DNA reads TGCAGTGCTAGGGCACTAGCGGGGGGGTATAACTCCTACGAGCAGTACTTC. It specifies CSARALAGGYNSYEQYF. This rearrangement joins TRBV20-1 to TRBJ2-7; TRBD2 agrees at 13 bases. CDR1 and CDR2 from the germline V gene are DFQATT and SNEGSKA (reference sequence). The CDR3 consists of 17 residues. The V gene end was trimmed by 3 bases and the J gene end by 0 bases; junction bases not matched to a gene: 8.

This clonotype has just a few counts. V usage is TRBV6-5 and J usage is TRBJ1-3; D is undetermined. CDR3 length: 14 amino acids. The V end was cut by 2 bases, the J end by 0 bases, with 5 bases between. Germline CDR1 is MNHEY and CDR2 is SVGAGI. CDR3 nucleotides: TGTGCCAGCAGTTACACGCCCTCTGGAAACACCATATATTTT. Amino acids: CASSYTPSGNTIYF.

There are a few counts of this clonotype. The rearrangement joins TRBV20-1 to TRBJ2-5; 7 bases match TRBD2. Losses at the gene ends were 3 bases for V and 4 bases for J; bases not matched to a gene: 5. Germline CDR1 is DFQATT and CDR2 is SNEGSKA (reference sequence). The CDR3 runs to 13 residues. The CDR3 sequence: CSASGGSSETQYF. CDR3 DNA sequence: TGCAGTGCTAGCGGGGGGTCTTCAGAGACCCAGTACTTC.

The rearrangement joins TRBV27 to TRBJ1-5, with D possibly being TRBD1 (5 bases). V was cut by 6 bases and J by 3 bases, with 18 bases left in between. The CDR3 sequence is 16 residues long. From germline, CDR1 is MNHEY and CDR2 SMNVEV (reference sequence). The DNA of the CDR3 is TGTGCCAGCAGAGAGGGGAGCGGGGGGATCAATCAGCCCCAGCATTTT. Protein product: CASREGSGGINQPQHF.

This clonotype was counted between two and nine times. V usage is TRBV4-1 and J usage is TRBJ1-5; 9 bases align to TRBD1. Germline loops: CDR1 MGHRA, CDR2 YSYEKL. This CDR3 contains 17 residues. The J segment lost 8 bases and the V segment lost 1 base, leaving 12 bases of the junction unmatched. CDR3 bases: TGCGCCAGCAGCCAAGGGCGGCCGGGACAGGGTTTGAAGCCCCAGCATTTT. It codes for CASSQGRPGQGLKPQHF.

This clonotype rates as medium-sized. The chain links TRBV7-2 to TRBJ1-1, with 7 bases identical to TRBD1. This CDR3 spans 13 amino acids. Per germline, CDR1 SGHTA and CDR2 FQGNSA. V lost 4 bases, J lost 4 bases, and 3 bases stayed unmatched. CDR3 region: CASSYRQGTEAFF. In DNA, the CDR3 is TGTGCCAGCAGCTACCGACAGGGCACTGAAGCTTTCTTT.

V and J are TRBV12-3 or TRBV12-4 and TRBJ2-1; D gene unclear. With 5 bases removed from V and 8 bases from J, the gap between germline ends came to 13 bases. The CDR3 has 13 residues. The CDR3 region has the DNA TGTGCCAGCAGTCAACTCGGCGTCGATGAGCAGTTCTTC. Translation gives CASSQLGVDEQFF.